This T cell receptor (beta chain) was documented in a study of blood T cell repertoires in COVID-19. Overall study: The analysed material was cDNA or gDNA that came from T cells, B-cell-depleted T cells, or PBMCs.

This clone was seen a few times. Original processing notes: Reference gene primer amplification yielded estimated nucleated cell counts. Sequencing used immunoSEQ multiplex PCR; TCRdb keeps in-frame clones, though not all of them. V, J and clone size are those of that table, while D and trimming were read from the DNA. The sample comprises some 45,000 clones, around 85% of which are singletons, and 25% to 35% rests with the top ten. Germline lookup yields CDR1 LNHDA and CDR2 SQIVND (reference sequence). The CDR3 contains 14 residues. V dropped 7 bases and J dropped 3 bases, with 13 bases sitting between them.

The chain recombines TRBV19 with TRBJ1-5; perhaps TRBD1 as D (5 bases). Sequences were obtained from peripheral blood. This receptor was identified in a woman older than 75 with acute or convalescent COVID-19. The CDR3: CASTGSGLNQPQHF. The CDR3 DNA is TGTGCCAGTACTGGCTCAGGGCTCAATCAGCCCCAGCATTTT.